This T cell receptor beta chain originates from a study of T cells after yellow fever vaccination. Findings of the study overall: The secondary T-cell response peaked on day 5, not day 15, but was weaker. The presence of abundant clonotypes contaminating from the bulk population was possible in FACS-sorted repertoires. Just a small share of clonotypes turned up in the CD4 compartment as well as the CD8 compartment.

On this clonotype itself: Its target is unknown.

TCR cDNA, made by 5'RACE template switching, carried an added universal primer site and UMIs. TCRdb re-called the 5' RACE reads with MiXCR, one entry per CDR3 protein. Of about 400,000 distinct CDR3 sequences in the sample, roughly 11% were seen once. The CDR3 covers 13 residues. CDR1 is SGHRS, CDR2 YFSETQ, per germline. V was trimmed by 4 bases and J by 8 bases, leaving 15 bases between them. The sequence came from a man younger than 35 who received the YFV17D yellow fever vaccine. This specimen consisted of PBMCs, obtained on the day of the first yellow fever vaccination. The rearrangement joins TRBV5-1 to TRBJ1-2; possibly TRBD1 for D (6 bases). The CDR3 loop is CASSPSGGGGYTF. CDR3 bases: TGCGCCAGCAGCCCTTCGGGGGGCGGGGGCTACACCTTC.